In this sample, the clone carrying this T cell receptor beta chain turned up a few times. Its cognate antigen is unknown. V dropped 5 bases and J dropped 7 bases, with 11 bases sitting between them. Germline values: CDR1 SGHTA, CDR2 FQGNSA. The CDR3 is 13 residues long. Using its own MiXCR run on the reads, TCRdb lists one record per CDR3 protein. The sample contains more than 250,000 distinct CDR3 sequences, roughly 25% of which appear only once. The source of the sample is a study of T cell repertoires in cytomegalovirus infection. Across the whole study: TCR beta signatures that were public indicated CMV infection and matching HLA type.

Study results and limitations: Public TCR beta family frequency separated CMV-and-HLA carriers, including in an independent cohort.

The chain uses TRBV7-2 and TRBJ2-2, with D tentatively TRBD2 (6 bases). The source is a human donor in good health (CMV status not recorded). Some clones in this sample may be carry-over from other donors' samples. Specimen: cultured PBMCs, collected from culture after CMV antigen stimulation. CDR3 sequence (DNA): TGTGCCAGCAGCCCAGCCGGGGGCGGGGAGCTGTTTTTT. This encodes CASSPAGGGELFF. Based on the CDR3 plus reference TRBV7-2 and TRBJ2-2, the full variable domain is GAGVSQSPSNKVTEKGKDVELRCDPISGHTALYWYRQSLGQGLEFLIYFQGNSAPDKSGLPSDRFSAERTGGSVSTLTIQRTQQEDSAVYLCASSPAGGGELFFGEGSRLTVL.